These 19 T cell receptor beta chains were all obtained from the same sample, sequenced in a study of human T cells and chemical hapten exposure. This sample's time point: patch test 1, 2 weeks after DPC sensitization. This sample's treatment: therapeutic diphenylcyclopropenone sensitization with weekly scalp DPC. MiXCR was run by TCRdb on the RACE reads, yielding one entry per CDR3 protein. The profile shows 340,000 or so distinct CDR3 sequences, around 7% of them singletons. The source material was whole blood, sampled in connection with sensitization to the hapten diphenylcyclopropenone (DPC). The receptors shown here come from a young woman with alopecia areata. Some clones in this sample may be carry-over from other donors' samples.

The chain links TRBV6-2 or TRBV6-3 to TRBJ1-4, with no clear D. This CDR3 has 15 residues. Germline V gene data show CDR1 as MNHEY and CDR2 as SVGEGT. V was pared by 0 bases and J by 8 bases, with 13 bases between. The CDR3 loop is CASSYSPGMDEKLFF. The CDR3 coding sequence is TGTGCCAGCAGTTACTCGCCGGGAATGGACGAAAAACTGTTTTTT.

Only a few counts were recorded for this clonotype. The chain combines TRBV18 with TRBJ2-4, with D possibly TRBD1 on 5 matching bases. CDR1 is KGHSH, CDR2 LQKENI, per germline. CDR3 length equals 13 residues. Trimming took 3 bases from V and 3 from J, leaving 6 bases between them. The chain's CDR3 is CASSPTDKNIQYF. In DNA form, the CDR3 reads TGTGCCAGCTCACCGACAGACAAAAACATTCAGTACTTC.

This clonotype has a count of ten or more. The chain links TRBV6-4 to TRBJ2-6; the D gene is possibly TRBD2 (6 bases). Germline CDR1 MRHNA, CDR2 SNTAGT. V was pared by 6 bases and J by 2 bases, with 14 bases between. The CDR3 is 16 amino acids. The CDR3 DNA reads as TGTGCCAGCAGCCCGGAGGGCAGTGCTGGGGCCAACGTCCTGACTTTC. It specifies CASSPEGSAGANVLTF.

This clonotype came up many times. CDR3 in DNA: TGCAGTGCTCACGACAGGAGAAATGAAAAACTGTTTTTT. This codes for CSAHDRRNEKLFF. The chain uses TRBV20-1 and TRBJ1-4, with D perhaps matching TRBD1 (6 bases). Trimming shortened V by 5 bases and J by 5 bases, and 12 bases separated the two germline ends. This CDR3 contains 13 residues. Germline-derived CDR1 and CDR2 are DFQATT and SNEGSKA (reference sequence).

The CDR3 loop is CSARDLIADYTEAFF. DNA for the CDR3: TGCAGTGCTAGAGATTTAATCGCGGATTACACTGAAGCTTTCTTT. The chain combines TRBV20-1 with TRBJ1-1; no clear D gene. CDR3 size: 15 residues. In germline, CDR1 is DFQATT, CDR2 SNEGSKA (reference sequence). V was pared by 0 bases and J by 3 bases, with 14 bases between.

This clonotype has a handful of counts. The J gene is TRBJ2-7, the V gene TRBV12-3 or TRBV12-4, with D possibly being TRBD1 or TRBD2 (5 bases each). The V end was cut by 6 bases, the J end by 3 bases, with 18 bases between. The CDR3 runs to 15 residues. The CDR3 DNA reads TGTGCCAGCAGCTTCCACAACGGGGACCACTACGAGCAGTACTTC. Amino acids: CASSFHNGDHYEQYF.

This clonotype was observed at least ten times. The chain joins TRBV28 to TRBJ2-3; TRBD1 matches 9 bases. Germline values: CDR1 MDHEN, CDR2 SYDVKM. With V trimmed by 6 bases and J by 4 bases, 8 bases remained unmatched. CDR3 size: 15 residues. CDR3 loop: CASSLGGQGPDTQYF. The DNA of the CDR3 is TGTGCCAGCAGCCTGGGGGGACAGGGACCAGATACGCAGTATTTT. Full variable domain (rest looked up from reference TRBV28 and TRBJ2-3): DVKVTQSSRYLVKRTGEKVFLECVQDMDHENMFWYRQDPGLGLRLIYFSYDVKMKEKGDIPEGYSVSREKKERFSLILESASTNQTSMYLCASSLGGQGPDTQYFGPGTRLTVL.

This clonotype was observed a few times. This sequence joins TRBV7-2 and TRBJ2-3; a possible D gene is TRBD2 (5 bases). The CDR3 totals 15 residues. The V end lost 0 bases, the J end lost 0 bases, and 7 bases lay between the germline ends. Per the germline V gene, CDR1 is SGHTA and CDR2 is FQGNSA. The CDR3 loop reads CASSLASSSTDTQYF. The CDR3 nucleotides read TGTGCCAGCAGCTTAGCGTCTAGCAGCACAGATACGCAGTATTTT.

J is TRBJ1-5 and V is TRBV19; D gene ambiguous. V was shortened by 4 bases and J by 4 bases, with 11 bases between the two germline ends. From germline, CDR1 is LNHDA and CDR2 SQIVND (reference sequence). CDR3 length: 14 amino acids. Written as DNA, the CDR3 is TGTGCCAGTAGTACCCTGTCGGAAAATCAGCCCCAGCATTTT. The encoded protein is CASSTLSENQPQHF.

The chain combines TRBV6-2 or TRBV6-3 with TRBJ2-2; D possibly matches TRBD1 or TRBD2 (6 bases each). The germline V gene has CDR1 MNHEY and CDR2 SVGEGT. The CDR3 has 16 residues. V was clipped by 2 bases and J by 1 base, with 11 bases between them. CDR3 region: CASSYGGTQNTGELFF. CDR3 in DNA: TGTGCCAGCAGTTACGGGGGGACACAGAACACCGGGGAGCTGTTTTTT.

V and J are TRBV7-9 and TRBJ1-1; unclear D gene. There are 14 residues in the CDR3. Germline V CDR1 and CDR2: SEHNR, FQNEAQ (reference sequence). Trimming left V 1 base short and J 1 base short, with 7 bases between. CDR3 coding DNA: TGTGCCAGCAGCTTAGAGGACGGGAACACTGAAGCTTTCTTT. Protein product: CASSLEDGNTEAFF. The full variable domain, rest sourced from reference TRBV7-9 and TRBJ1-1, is DTGVSQNPRHKITKRGQNVTFRCDPISEHNRLYWYRQTLGQGPEFLTYFQNEAQLEKSRLLSDRFSAERPKGSFSTLEIQRTEQGDSAMYLCASSLEDGNTEAFFGQGTRLTVV.

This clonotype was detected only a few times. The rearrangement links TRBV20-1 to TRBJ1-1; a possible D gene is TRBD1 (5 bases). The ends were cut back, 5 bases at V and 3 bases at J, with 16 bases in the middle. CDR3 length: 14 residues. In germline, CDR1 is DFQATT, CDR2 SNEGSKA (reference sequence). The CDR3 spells CSASEGRLDTEAFF. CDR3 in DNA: TGCAGTGCTTCAGAGGGGAGGTTAGACACTGAAGCTTTCTTT.

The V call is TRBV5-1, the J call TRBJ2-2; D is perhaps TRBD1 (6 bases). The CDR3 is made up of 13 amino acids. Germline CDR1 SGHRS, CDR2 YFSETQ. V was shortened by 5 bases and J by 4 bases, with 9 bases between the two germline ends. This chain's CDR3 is CASRQQGTGELFF. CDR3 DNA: TGCGCCAGCAGACAACAGGGCACCGGGGAGCTGTTTTTT.

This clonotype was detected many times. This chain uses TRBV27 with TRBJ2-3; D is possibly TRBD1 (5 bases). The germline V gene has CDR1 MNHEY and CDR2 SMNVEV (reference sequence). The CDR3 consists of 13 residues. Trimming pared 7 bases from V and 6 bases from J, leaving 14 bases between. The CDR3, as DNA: TGTGCCAGCAAATCAAATCGACAGGATACGCAGTATTTT. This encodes CASKSNRQDTQYF.

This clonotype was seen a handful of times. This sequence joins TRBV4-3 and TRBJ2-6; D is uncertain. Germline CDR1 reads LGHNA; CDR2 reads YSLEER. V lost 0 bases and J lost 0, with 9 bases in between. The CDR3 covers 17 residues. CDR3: CASSQDQLVSGANVLTF. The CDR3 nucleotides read TGCGCCAGCAGCCAAGACCAGCTAGTCTCTGGGGCCAACGTCCTGACTTTC.

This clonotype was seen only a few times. CDR3 coding DNA: TGTGCCAGCAGCTTACCGGGGGTCTACGAGCAGTACTTC. Amino acids: CASSLPGVYEQYF. The genes are TRBV7-9 and TRBJ2-7, with a possible D match to TRBD2 (6 bases). Germline CDR1 and CDR2: SEHNR and FQNEAQ (reference sequence). Trimming stripped 2 bases from V and 3 bases from J, with 8 bases between. This CDR3 is 13 amino acids long. The variable domain in full, with the rest retrieved from reference TRBV7-9 and TRBJ2-7, is DTGVSQNPRHKITKRGQNVTFRCDPISEHNRLYWYRQTLGQGPEFLTYFQNEAQLEKSRLLSDRFSAERPKGSFSTLEIQRTEQGDSAMYLCASSLPGVYEQYFGPGTRLTVT.

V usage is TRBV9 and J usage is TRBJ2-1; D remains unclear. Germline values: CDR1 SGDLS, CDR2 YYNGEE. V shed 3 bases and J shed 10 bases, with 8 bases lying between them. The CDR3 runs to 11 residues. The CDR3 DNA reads TGTGCCAGCAGCGCGGTGGAGGAGCAGTTCTTC. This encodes CASSAVEEQFF.

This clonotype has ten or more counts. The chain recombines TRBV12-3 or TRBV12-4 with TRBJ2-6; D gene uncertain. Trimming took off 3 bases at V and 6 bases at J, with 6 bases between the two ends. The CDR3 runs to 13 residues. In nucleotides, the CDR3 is TGTGCCAGCAGTTTCCACGAGGCCAACGTCCTGACTTTC. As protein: CASSFHEANVLTF.

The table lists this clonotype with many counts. CDR3 region: CSQQIRETEAFF. CDR3 DNA sequence: TGCAGTCAGCAGATCAGGGAGACTGAAGCTTTCTTT. This chain connects TRBV20-1 to TRBJ1-1; a possible D gene is TRBD1 (5 bases). V dropped 8 bases and J dropped 5 bases, with 15 bases sitting between them. CDR1 is DFQATT and CDR2 is SNEGSKA in the germline V gene (reference sequence). The CDR3 extends over 12 amino acids.